This TCR beta chain originates from a study of blood T cell repertoires in COVID-19. At the level of the study: Specimens from acute and convalescent COVID-19 originated in the United States, Italy and Spain.

Original handling: Amplification with reference gene primers provided the estimates of nucleated cell counts. Only in-frame clones appear in the TCRdb table, and some are missing; sequencing was by immunoSEQ multiplex PCR. The V and J calls and the clone size are those of that table, but D and trimming were determined from the DNA. The sample consists of 130,000 to 150,000 clones, roughly nine tenths of them appearing once. Participants spanned ages about 18 to 100 years and resided in over 20 US areas. The study recruited exposed participants who had met a COVID-19 case within 2 weeks before entry. Losses at the gene ends were 2 bases for V and 6 bases for J; bases not matched to a gene: 3. Germline CDR1 reads KGHSH; CDR2 reads LQKENI. The CDR3 spans 13 residues.

Sequencing was carried out using PBMCs or T cells enriched from blood (not recorded which). V and J are TRBV18 and TRBJ1-2, with 7 bases identical to TRBD1. This sequence was found in a woman aged 40-49 years who had been exposed to COVID-19. CDR3 nucleotides: TGTGCCAGCTCACCAAGCAGGGGGGATGGCTACACCTTC. It translates to CASSPSRGDGYTF.